Listed here are 10 T cell receptor beta chains from one sample, sequenced in a study of PD-1 blockade in classical Hodgkin lymphoma. Only in-frame clones appear in the TCRdb table, and some are missing; sequencing was by immunoSEQ multiplex PCR. The table lists fewer than 90,000 clones, 85% to 95% of them singletons. Stated time point: newly diagnosed, previously untreated cHL patient sample. Sequenced input: peripheral blood mononuclear cells (PBMCs). These receptors originate from a human donor with classical Hodgkin lymphoma.

The V and J genes are TRBV2 and TRBJ2-7; a weak D match, TRBD2 (5 bases). Germline CDR1 is SNHLY and CDR2 is FYNNEI. Trimming left V 7 bases short and J 4 bases short, with 11 bases between. This CDR3 spans 12 amino acids. The CDR3 here is CASKEGGYEQYF. CDR3 nucleotide sequence: TGTGCCAGCAAAGAGGGCGGGTACGAGCAGTACTTC.

This chain uses TRBV2 with TRBJ1-5, with D possibly TRBD1 on 5 matching bases. Trimming stripped 6 bases from V and 4 bases from J, with 10 bases between. The CDR3 has 13 amino acids. CDR1 SNHLY and CDR2 FYNNEI come from the germline V gene. The CDR3 nucleotides are TGTGCCAGCAGGCAGGGACGAAATCAGCCCCAGCATTTT. Encoded protein: CASRQGRNQPQHF.

The V gene is TRBV2, the J gene TRBJ2-6; no clear D. From germline, CDR1 is SNHLY and CDR2 FYNNEI. The CDR3 is made up of 17 amino acids. V gave up 6 bases and J gave up 4 bases, with 19 bases separating them. The CDR3 loop is CASSVLGGLSGANVLTF. For the CDR3, the DNA is TGTGCCAGCAGCGTCCTAGGTGGGCTGTCCGGGGCCAACGTCCTGACTTTC. Combining the CDR3 with reference TRBV2 and TRBJ2-6 gives the whole variable domain EPEVTQTPSHQVTQMGQEVILRCVPISNHLYFYWYRQILGQKVEFLVSFYNNEISEKSEIFDDQFSVERPDGSNFTLKIRSTKLEDSAMYFCASSVLGGLSGANVLTFGAGSRLTVL.

V and J are TRBV20-1 and TRBJ2-1; D is undetermined. This CDR3 is 11 amino acids long. Per the germline V gene, CDR1 is DFQATT and CDR2 is SNEGSKA (reference sequence). The ends were cut back, 6 bases at V and 6 bases at J, with 9 bases in the middle. The CDR3 coding sequence is TGCAGTGCGGGGTGGGGCAATGAGCAGTTCTTC. It specifies CSAGWGNEQFF.

The chain recombines TRBV5-4 with TRBJ1-4; D call uncertain. CDR3 size: 13 residues. Germline CDR1 SGHNT, CDR2 YYREEE (reference sequence). The CDR3 here is CALAADREEKLFF. The CDR3 coding sequence is TGTGCATTGGCGGCAGATAGGGAAGAAAAACTGTTTTTT.

The rearrangement uses TRBV7-6 and TRBJ2-5; possibly TRBD2 for D (6 bases). The CDR3 runs to 14 residues. Germline V CDR1 and CDR2: SGHVS, FNYEAQ. V lost 2 bases and J lost 4, with 11 bases in between. CDR3 sequence reads: CASSLFWGVETQYF. The CDR3, as DNA: TGTGCCAGCAGCTTATTCTGGGGGGTAGAGACCCAGTACTTC.

V gene TRBV2 combines with J gene TRBJ1-2; TRBD1 is a possible D gene (5 bases). Trimming removed 3 bases at V and 8 bases at J, with 13 bases between. This CDR3 region has 13 residues. The V gene's germline CDR1 is SNHLY and CDR2 FYNNEI. The CDR3 DNA is TGTGCCAGCAGTGAGGGGCAGTCTGGAGGCTACACCTTC. Protein product: CASSEGQSGGYTF.

The CDR3: CASSSDLRYEQYF. Here the CDR3 DNA reads TGTGCCAGCTCATCCGACCTGAGGTACGAGCAGTACTTC. The chain carries TRBV18 and TRBJ2-7; D gene unclear. The CDR3 loop spans 13 amino acids. V gave up 5 bases and J gave up 4 bases, with 12 bases separating them. Per the germline V gene, CDR1 is KGHSH and CDR2 is LQKENI.

This clone has more than one count but fewer than ten. The chain carries TRBV28 and TRBJ2-1; TRBD2 aligns across 12 bases. The V and J ends lost 6 bases and 6 bases, in that order; junction bases with no gene match: 9. CDR3 length equals 16 residues. Germline V gene data show CDR1 as MDHEN and CDR2 as SYDVKM. In DNA, the CDR3 is TGTGCCAGCAGCCGTCGGACTAGCGGGAAGGGCAATGAGCAGTTCTTC. It is translated as CASSRRTSGKGNEQFF.

The rearrangement uses TRBV20-1 and TRBJ2-3; a possible D gene is TRBD2 (6 bases). Germline loops: CDR1 DFQATT, CDR2 SNEGSKA (reference sequence). Trimming left V 7 bases short and J 5 bases short, with 10 bases between. This CDR3 is 11 amino acids long. CDR3 protein: CSVDGGDTQYF. Here the CDR3 DNA reads TGCAGTGTCGACGGGGGAGATACGCAGTATTTT.